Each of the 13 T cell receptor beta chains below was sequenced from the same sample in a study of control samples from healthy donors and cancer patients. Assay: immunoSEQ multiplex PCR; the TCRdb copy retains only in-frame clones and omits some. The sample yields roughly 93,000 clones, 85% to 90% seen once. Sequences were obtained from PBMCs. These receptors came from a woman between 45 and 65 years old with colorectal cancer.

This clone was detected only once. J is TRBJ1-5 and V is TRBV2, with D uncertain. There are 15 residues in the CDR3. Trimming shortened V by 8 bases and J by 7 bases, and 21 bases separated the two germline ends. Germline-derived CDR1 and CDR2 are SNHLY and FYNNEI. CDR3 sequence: CASLPTSGREQPQHF. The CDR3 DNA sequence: TGTGCCAGCCTTCCAACGTCGGGTAGAGAACAGCCCCAGCATTTT.

The CDR3 loop is CASSLGGRGRSNQPQHF. CDR3 bases: TGTGCCAGCAGCTTAGGGGGCAGGGGGCGAAGCAATCAGCCCCAGCATTTT. The chain joins TRBV7-8 to TRBJ1-5, with TRBD1 identical over 8 bases. V dropped 1 base and J dropped 1; count of bases not matched to a gene: 6. Per the germline V gene, CDR1 is SGHVS and CDR2 is FQNEAQ. The CDR3 covers 17 residues.

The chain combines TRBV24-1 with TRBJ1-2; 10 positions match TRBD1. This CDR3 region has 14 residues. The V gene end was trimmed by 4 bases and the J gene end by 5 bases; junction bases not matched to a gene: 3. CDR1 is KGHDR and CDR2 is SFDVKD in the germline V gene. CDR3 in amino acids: CATSDRQGAYGYTF. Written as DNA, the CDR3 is TGTGCCACCAGTGACAGACAGGGGGCTTATGGCTACACCTTC.

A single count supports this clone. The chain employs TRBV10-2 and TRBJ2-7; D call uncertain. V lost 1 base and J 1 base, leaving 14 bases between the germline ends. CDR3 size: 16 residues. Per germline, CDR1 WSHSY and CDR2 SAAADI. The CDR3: CASSEYVEPSSYEQYV. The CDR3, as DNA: TGCGCCAGCAGTGAGTACGTGGAACCGAGTTCCTACGAGCAGTACGTC.

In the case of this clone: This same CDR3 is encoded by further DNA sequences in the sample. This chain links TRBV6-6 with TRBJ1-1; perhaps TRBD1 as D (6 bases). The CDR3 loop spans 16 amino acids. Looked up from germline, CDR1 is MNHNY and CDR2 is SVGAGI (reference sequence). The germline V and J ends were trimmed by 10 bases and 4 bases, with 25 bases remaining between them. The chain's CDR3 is CAISKGEDYPSTEAFF. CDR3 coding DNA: TGTGCCATCTCGAAGGGGGAGGATTATCCATCCACTGAAGCTTTCTTT.

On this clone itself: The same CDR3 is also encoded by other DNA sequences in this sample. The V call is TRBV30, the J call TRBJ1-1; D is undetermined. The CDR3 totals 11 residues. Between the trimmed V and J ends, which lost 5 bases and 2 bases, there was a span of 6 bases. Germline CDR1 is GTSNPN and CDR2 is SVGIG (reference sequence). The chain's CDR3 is CAWVLNTEAFF. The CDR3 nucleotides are TGTGCCTGGGTCCTAAACACTGAAGCTTTCTTT.

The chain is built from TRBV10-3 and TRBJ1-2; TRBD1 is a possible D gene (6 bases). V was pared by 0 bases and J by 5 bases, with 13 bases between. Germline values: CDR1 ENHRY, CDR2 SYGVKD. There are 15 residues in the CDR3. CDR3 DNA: TGTGCCATCAGTGAGTCAACAGGGCGCGGGTATGGCTACACCTTC. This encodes CAISESTGRGYGYTF.

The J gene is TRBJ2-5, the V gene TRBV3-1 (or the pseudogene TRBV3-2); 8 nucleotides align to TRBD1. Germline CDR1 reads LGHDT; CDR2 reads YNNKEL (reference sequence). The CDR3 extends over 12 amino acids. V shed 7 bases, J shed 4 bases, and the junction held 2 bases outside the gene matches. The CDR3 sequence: CASTTGGETQYF. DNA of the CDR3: TGTGCCAGCACCACAGGGGGAGAGACCCAGTACTTC.

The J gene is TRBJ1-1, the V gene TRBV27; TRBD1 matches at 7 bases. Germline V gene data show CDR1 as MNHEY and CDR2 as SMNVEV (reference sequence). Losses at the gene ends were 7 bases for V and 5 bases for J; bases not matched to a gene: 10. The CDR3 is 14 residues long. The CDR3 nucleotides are TGTGCCAGCAACTACTTACAGGGGAGAACTGAAGCTTTCTTT. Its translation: CASNYLQGRTEAFF.

Here the CDR3 reads CASSWPTAATAEAFF. DNA for the CDR3: TGTGCCAGCAGTTGGCCCACGGCAGCGACCGCTGAAGCTTTCTTT. V gene TRBV6-9 combines with J gene TRBJ1-1, with no clear D. The germline V gene has CDR1 MNHGY and CDR2 SVAAGI. The CDR3 runs to 15 residues. V lost 4 bases and J lost 6, with 18 bases in between.

Here the CDR3 DNA reads TGTGCCTGGAGTGGGTGGGACGAGGGGCTAACCGGGGAGCTGTTTTTT. Translation: CAWSGWDEGLTGELFF. This chain joins TRBV30 and TRBJ2-2; the D call may be TRBD1 or TRBD2 (5 bases each). Germline CDR1 and CDR2: GTSNPN and SVGIG (reference sequence). The germline V and J ends were trimmed by 1 base and 5 bases, with 17 bases remaining between them. This CDR3 is built from 16 residues.

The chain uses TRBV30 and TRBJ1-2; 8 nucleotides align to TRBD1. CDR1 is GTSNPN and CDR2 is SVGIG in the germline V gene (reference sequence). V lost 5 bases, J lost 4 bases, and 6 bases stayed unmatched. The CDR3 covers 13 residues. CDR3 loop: CAWSDRAPYGYTF. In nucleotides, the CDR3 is TGTGCCTGGTCGGACAGGGCCCCCTATGGCTACACCTTC.

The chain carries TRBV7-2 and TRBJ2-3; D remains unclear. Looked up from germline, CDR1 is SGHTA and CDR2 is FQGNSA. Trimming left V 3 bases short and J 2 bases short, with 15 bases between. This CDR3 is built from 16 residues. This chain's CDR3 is CASSLVESRTTDTQYF. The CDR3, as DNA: TGTGCCAGCAGCTTGGTGGAGTCCCGAACCACAGATACGCAGTATTTT.